These 8 T cell receptor beta chains came from one sample sequenced in a study of blood T cell repertoires in COVID-19. Produced via immunoSEQ multiplex PCR; TCRdb's table is partial and in-frame only. The table has around 310,000 clones, approximately 90% seen once. Sequenced material: peripheral blood. Receptors originate from a woman between 50 and 59 years old with active or convalescent COVID-19.

V is TRBV19 and J is TRBJ2-7; TRBD1 matches 9 bases. The CDR3 contains 16 residues. CDR1 is LNHDA, CDR2 SQIVND, per germline (reference sequence). V lost 4 bases and J lost 4; bases outside the gene matches: 11. Here the CDR3 reads CASSRGKQGALYEQYF. CDR3 DNA sequence: TGTGCCAGTAGTAGGGGCAAACAGGGGGCGTTATACGAGCAGTACTTC.

The chain employs TRBV6-5 and TRBJ1-5; TRBD1 matches 7 bases. Per germline, CDR1 MNHEY and CDR2 SVGAGI. Germline trimming cut 7 bases from V and 4 bases from J; bases unmatched to any gene: 7. The CDR3 has 14 amino acids. DNA of the CDR3: TGTGCCAGCACTCGACAGGGAGGAAATCAGCCCCAGCATTTT. This gives the protein CASTRQGGNQPQHF.

The V call is TRBV27, the J call TRBJ1-1, with TRBD1 identical over 7 bases. Germline V CDR1 and CDR2: MNHEY, SMNVEV (reference sequence). The CDR3 sequence is 12 residues long. J was trimmed by 7 bases and V by 6 bases; bases with no gene match: 5. The CDR3 reads CASRRQGGEAFF. The CDR3 region has the DNA TGTGCCAGCAGACGACAGGGTGGTGAAGCTTTCTTT.

The chain couples TRBV7-2 to TRBJ2-7; a possible D gene is TRBD2 (6 bases). The germline V gene has CDR1 SGHTA and CDR2 FQGNSA. V was clipped by 5 bases and J by 4 bases, with 12 bases between them. The CDR3 extends over 13 amino acids. This CDR3 is CASSTGVRYEQYF. The CDR3 DNA reads TGTGCCAGCAGCACGGGGGTAAGGTACGAGCAGTACTTC.

The chain carries TRBV7-8 and TRBJ2-7, with D possibly matching TRBD1 (6 bases). Trimming stripped 5 bases from V and 3 bases from J, with 11 bases between. Germline loops: CDR1 SGHVS, CDR2 FQNEAQ. The CDR3 is 13 residues long. Here the CDR3 reads CASSPGTSYEQYF. CDR3 nucleotides: TGTGCCAGCAGCCCAGGGACAAGCTACGAGCAGTACTTC.

The V gene is TRBV6-4, the J gene TRBJ2-7; D might be TRBD1 (5 bases). This CDR3 has 15 residues. Germline V CDR1 and CDR2: MRHNA, SNTAGT. Between the trimmed V and J ends, which lost 2 bases and 4 bases, there was a span of 15 bases. CDR3 DNA: TGTGCCAGCAGTGACAAGGAATGGGGCAAATACGAGCAGTACTTC. The encoded protein is CASSDKEWGKYEQYF.

V usage is TRBV7-9 and J usage is TRBJ2-7, with 10 bases matching TRBD1. This CDR3 comprises 15 residues. Trimming at V came to 5 bases and at J to 7 bases, leaving 11 bases not matched to a gene. From germline, CDR1 is SEHNR and CDR2 FQNEAQ (reference sequence). The CDR3 reads CASSSPGTGVDEQYF. CDR3 sequence (DNA): TGTGCCAGCAGCAGCCCCGGGACAGGGGTGGATGAGCAGTACTTC.

The gene calls are TRBV18 and TRBJ2-3; D is perhaps TRBD2 (5 bases). The CDR3 has 15 residues. CDR1 is KGHSH, CDR2 LQKENI, per germline. The ends were cut back, 4 bases at V and 1 base at J, with 12 bases in the middle. The CDR3 here is CASSQEGEGTDTQYF. In DNA form, the CDR3 reads TGTGCCAGCTCACAAGAGGGAGAGGGCACAGATACGCAGTATTTT.